This TCR beta chain originates from a study of T cells after yellow fever vaccination. Study-wide findings and caveats: Clonotypes appearing in both CD4 and CD8 compartments existed, and their share was small. On re-exposure, the response was weaker but peaked faster, at day 5 versus 15. Most primary-vaccination clones reappeared after the booster (more than 95% CD4, more than 70% CD8).

This clonotype was seen more than once but under ten times. Its target is not known. CDR1 is DFQATT, CDR2 SNEGSKA, per germline (reference sequence). Trimming shortened V by 4 bases and J by 5 bases, and 8 bases separated the two germline ends. CDR3 size: 11 residues. TCR cDNA was made by 5'RACE template switching, adding a universal primer site and UMIs. TCRdb ran MiXCR on the 5' RACE reads and lists one entry per CDR3 protein. The table shows a few hundred thousand distinct CDR3 sequences, with around a sixth occurring only once. This chain links TRBV20-1 with TRBJ2-5; D gene unclear. The receptor was derived from a man between 18 and 35 years old who received the YFV17D yellow fever vaccine. This specimen was PBMCs, taken around 5 days after the first yellow fever vaccination. CDR3 sequence (DNA): TGCAGTGCTAACCGAGTGGAGACCCAGTACTTC. Its translation is CSANRVETQYF.